This TCR beta chain is drawn from a study of cytomegalovirus exposure and HLA in healthy donors. In this sample, this clone turned up a few times. The PCR made use of 60 Vbeta and 13 Jbeta primers. TCRdb's table, derived via immunoSEQ multiplex PCR, lists solely in-frame clones and lacks some. The sample contains approximately 210,000 clones, around 81% of which appear only once. V was clipped by 7 bases and J by 2 bases, with 9 bases between them. The CDR3 length is 13 residues. CDR1 SNHLY and CDR2 FYNNEI come from the germline V gene. The genes are TRBV2 and TRBJ1-5; perhaps TRBD1 as D (6 bases). Sequenced: PBMCs. This sequence originates from a woman in her forties or fifties in good health and CMV-seropositive. This CDR3 reads CASNREGNQPQHF. The CDR3 DNA reads TGTGCCAGCAACAGGGAAGGCAATCAGCCCCAGCATTTT.